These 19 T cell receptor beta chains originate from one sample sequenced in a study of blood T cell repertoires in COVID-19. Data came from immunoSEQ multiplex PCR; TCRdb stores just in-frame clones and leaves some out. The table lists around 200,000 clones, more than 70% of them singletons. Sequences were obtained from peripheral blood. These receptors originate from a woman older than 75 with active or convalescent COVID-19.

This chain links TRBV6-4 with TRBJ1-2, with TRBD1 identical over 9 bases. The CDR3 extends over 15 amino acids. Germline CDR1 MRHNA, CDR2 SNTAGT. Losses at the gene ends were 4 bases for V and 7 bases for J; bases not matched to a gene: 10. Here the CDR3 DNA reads TGTGCCAGCAGTGCATCATTGGACAGGGGAAGTGGCTACACCTTC. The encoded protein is CASSASLDRGSGYTF.

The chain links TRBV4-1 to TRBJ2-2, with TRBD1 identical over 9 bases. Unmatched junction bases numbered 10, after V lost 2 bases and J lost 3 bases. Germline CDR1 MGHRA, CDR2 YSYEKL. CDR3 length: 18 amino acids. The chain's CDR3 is CASSQTRDREYYTGELFF. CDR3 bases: TGCGCCAGCAGCCAAACCCGGGACAGGGAATACTACACCGGGGAGCTGTTTTTT.

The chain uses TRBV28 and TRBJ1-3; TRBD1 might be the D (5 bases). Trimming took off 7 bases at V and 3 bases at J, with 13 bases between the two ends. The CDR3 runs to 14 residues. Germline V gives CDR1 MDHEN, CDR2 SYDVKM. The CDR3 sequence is CASTLGGFGNTIYF. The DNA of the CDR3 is TGTGCCAGCACCTTGGGGGGATTTGGAAACACCATATATTTT.

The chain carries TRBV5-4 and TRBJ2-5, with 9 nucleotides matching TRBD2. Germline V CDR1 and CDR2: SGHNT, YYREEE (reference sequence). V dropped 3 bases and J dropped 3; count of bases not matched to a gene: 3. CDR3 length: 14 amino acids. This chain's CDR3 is CASSWRGGEETQYF. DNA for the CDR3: TGTGCCAGCAGCTGGCGGGGGGGTGAAGAGACCCAGTACTTC.

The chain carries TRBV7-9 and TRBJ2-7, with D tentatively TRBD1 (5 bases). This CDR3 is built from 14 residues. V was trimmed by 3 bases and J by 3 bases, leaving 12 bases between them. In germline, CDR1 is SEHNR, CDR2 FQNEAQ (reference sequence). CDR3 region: CASSFPTARYEQYF. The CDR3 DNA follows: TGTGCCAGCAGCTTCCCGACAGCGCGCTACGAGCAGTACTTC.

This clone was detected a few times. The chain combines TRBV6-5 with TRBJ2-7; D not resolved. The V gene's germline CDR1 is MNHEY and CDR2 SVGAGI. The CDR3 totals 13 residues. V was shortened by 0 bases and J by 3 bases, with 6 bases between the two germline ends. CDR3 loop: CASSYSGFYEQYF. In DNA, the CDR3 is TGTGCCAGCAGTTACTCGGGCTTCTACGAGCAGTACTTC.

The chain's CDR3 is CAWSYTPGLAGYTF. The CDR3 DNA follows: TGTGCCTGGAGTTACACACCGGGACTAGCTGGCTACACCTTC. V and J are TRBV30 and TRBJ1-2, with a weak D call TRBD1 (5 bases). V shed 2 bases and J shed 7 bases, with 17 bases lying between them. CDR1 and CDR2 (germline): GTSNPN, SVGIG (reference sequence). This CDR3 has 14 residues. The full variable domain, its missing parts supplied by reference TRBV30 and TRBJ1-2, is SQTIHQWPATLVQPVGSPLSLECTVEGTSNPNLYWYRQAAGRGLQLLFYSVGIGQISSEVPQNLSASRPQDRQFILSSKKLLLSDSGFYLCAWSYTPGLAGYTFGSGTRLTVV.

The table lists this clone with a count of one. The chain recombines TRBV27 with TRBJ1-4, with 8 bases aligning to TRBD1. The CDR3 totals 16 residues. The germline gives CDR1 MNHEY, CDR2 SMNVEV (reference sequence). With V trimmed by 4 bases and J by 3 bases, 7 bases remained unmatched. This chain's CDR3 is CASSSGQGYANEKLFF. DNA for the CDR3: TGTGCCAGCAGTTCCGGACAGGGTTATGCTAATGAAAAACTGTTTTTT.

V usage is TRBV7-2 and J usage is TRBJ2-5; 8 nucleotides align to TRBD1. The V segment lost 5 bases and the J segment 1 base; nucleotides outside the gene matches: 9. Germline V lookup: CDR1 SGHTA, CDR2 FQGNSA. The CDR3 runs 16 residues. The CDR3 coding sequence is TGTGCCAGCAGCGTCAGGTGGGGACAGGCCCAAGAGACCCAGTACTTC. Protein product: CASSVRWGQAQETQYF. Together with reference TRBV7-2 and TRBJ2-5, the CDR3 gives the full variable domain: GAGVSQSPSNKVTEKGKDVELRCDPISGHTALYWYRQSLGQGLEFLIYFQGNSAPDKSGLPSDRFSAERTGGSVSTLTIQRTQQEDSAVYLCASSVRWGQAQETQYFGPGTRLLVL.

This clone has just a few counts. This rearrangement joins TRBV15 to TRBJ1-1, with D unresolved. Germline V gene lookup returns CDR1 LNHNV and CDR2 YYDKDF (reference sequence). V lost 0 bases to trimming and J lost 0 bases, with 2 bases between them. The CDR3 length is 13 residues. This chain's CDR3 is CATSRDVNTEAFF. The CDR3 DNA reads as TGTGCCACCAGCAGAGACGTGAACACTGAAGCTTTCTTT. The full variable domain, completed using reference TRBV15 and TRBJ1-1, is DAMVIQNPRYQVTQFGKPVTLSCSQTLNHNVMYWYQQKSSQAPKLLFHYYDKDFNNEADTPDNFQSRRPNTSFCFLDIRSPGLGDTAMYLCATSRDVNTEAFFGQGTRLTVV.

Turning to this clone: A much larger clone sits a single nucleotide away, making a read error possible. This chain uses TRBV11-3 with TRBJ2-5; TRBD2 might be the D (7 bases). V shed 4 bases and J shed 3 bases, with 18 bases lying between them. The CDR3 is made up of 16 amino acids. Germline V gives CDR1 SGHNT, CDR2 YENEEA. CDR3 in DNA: TGTGCCAGCAGCTGGGGGGCGGGGGCCACGAAAGAGACCCAGTACTTC. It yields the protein CASSWGAGATKETQYF.

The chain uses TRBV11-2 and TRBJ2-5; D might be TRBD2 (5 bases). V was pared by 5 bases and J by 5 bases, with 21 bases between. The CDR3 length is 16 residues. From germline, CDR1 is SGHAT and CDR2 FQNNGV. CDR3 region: CASSPNNRGLGETQYF. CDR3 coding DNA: TGTGCCAGCAGCCCGAACAATAGAGGGTTGGGGGAGACCCAGTACTTC.

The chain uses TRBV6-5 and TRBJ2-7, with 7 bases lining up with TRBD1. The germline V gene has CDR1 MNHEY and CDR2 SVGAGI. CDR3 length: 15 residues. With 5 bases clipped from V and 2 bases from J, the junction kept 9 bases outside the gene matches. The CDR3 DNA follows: TGTGCCAGCAGTCGCACAGGGGCTACCCCCTACGAGCAGTACTTC. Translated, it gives CASSRTGATPYEQYF.

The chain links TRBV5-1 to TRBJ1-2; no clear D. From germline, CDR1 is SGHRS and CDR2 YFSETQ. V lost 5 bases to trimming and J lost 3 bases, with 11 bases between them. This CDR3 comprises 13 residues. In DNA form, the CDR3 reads TGCGCCAGCAGTTCAGGTAGTGACTATGGCTACACCTTC. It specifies CASSSGSDYGYTF.

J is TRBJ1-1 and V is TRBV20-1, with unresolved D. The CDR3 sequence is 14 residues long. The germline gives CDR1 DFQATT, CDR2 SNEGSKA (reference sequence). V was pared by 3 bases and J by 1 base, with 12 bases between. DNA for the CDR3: TGCAGTGCTAGTTTATCTTCGGGGAACACTGAAGCTTTCTTT. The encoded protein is CSASLSSGNTEAFF.

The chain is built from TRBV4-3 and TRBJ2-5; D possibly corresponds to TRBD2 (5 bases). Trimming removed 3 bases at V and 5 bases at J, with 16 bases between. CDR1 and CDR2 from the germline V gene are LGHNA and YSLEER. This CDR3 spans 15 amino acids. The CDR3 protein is CASSQTMVFGETQYF. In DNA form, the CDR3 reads TGCGCCAGCAGCCAGACTATGGTCTTCGGGGAGACCCAGTACTTC.

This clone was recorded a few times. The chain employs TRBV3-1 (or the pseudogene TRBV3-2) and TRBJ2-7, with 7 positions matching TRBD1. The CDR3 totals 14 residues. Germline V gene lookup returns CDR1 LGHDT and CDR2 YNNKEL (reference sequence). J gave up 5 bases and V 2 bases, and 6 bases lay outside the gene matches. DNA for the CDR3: TGTGCCAGCAGCCAAATGACAGGGAACGACGAGCAGTACTTC. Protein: CASSQMTGNDEQYF.

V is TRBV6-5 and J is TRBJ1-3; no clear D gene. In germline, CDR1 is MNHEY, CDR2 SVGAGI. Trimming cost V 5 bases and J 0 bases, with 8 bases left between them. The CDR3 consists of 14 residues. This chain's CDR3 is CASSQQSSGNTIYF. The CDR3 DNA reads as TGTGCCAGCAGTCAACAGAGCTCTGGAAACACCATATATTTT.

CDR3 DNA sequence: TGTGCCAGCAGCTTGTCCAGGTACTCCTACGAGCAGTACTTC. Translation: CASSLSRYSYEQYF. This chain connects TRBV5-8 to TRBJ2-7; D remains ambiguous. The V gene's germline CDR1 is SGHTS and CDR2 YDEGEE. V was cut by 1 base and J by 0 bases, with 8 bases left in between. The CDR3 runs to 14 residues.